The T cell receptor beta chain described here comes from a study of blood T cell repertoires in COVID-19. About the research overall: The samples span acute and convalescent COVID-19 from the United States, Italy and Spain. PBMCs, B-cell-depleted T cells, or T cells provided the cDNA or gDNA that made up the material.

This CDR3 has 14 residues. The V segment lost 3 bases and the J segment 4 bases; nucleotides outside the gene matches: 2. Per the germline V gene, CDR1 is SGHAT and CDR2 is FQNNGV. Comment on this clone: Other nucleotide sequences in the sample specify the same CDR3.

Under the authors' procedure: Scientists estimated how many nucleated cells there were by amplifying reference gene primers. Sequencing used immunoSEQ multiplex PCR; TCRdb keeps in-frame clones, though not all of them. The DNA gave D and trimming, while V, J and clone size come from that table. Among approximately 210,000 clones listed, more than 75% were seen once. The rearrangement joins TRBV11-2 to TRBJ2-3; 9 bases line up with TRBD2. Sequences were obtained from peripheral blood. The sequence derives from a middle-aged woman with acute or convalescent COVID-19. DNA for the CDR3: TGTGCCAGCAGCTTTAGCGGGGGTGCAGATACGCAGTATTTT. It encodes CASSFSGGADTQYF.